This T cell receptor (beta chain) was identified during a study of T cells expressing NK-cell markers. Background on the study: Repertoire data for TCR beta were derived from sorted T cells (CD3+CD56+NKG2C+, CD3+CD56+NKG2C- and CD3+CD56-NKG2C+).

The length of the CDR3 is 17 residues. Germline CDR1 reads KGHDR; CDR2 reads SFDVKD. TCRdb re-called the 5' RACE reads, yielding one record per CDR3 amino acid sequence without DNA. The listing contains 200,000 to 300,000 distinct CDR3 sequences. The V call is TRBV24-1, the J call TRBJ2-1; TCRdb's D call, TRBD2, is unchecked because there is no DNA. Sequenced sample: blood T cells: a sorted CD56 or NKG2C T cell subset, CD4+ or CD8+ T cells, or bulk PBMC T cells (not recorded which). This sequence originates from a man between 18 and 29 years old in good health. CDR3 protein: CATSDLSTSGRTHEQFF.